Sequencing of this T cell receptor (beta chain) was carried out in a study of OX40 agonist ivuxolimab in advanced cancers. About the study: Patients received ivuxolimab, an agonistic anti-OX40 (CD134) antibody. Overall study results and limits: On average, CD8+ T cells showed a greater number of expanded clones than CD4+.

With regard to this clone: The antigen is undetermined. A junction boundary mismatches the germline segment, possibly from a read error. Other nucleotide sequences in the sample specify the same CDR3.

The CDR3 loop spans 14 amino acids. The germline gives CDR1 SGHRS, CDR2 YFSETQ. TCRdb's table, derived via immunoSEQ multiplex PCR, lists solely in-frame clones and lacks some. The repertoire holds around 50,000 clones, with about 90% as singletons. Patients who had autoimmune disease history or got systemic immunosuppression were left out. The starting material was CD4+ or CD8+ T cells sorted from blood, obtained in a trial of the OX40 agonist ivuxolimab. J is TRBJ1-1 and V is TRBV5-1; 8 bases are a match to TRBD1. The TCR sequence derives from an adult with an advanced solid tumor such as melanoma, head and neck, liver or kidney cancer. CDR3 sequence reads: CASSSQGAHTEAFF. The CDR3 nucleotides read TGCGCCAGCAGCTCTCAGGGGGCGCACACTGAAGCCTTCTTT.